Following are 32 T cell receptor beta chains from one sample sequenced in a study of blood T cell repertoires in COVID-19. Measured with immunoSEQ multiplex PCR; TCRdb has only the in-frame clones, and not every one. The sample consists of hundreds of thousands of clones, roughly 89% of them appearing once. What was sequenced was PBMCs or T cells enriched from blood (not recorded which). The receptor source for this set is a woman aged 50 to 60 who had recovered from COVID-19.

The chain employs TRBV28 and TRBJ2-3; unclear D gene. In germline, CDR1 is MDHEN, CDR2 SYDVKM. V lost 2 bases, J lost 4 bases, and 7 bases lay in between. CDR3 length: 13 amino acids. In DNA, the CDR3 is TGTGCCAGCAGTTTACAGGTCGCAGATACGCAGTATTTT. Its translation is CASSLQVADTQYF.

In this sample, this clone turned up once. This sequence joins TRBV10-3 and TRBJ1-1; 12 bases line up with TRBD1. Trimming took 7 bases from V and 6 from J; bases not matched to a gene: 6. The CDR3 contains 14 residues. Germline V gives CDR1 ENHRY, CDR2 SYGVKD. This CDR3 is CAITGTGGRAEAFF. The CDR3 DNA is TGTGCCATCACCGGGACAGGGGGCCGGGCTGAAGCTTTCTTT.

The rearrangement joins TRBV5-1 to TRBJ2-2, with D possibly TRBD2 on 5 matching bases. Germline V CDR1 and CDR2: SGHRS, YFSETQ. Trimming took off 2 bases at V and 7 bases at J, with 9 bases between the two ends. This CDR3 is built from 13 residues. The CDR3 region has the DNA TGCGCCAGCAGCTTACTAGAGGTCGGGGAGCTGTTTTTT. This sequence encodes CASSLLEVGELFF.

The DNA for the CDR3 is TGTGCCAGCAGCCAACTAGCGGGGGGTCGCAATGAGCAGTTCTTC. It encodes CASSQLAGGRNEQFF. The chain uses TRBV4-2 and TRBJ2-1; TRBD2 agrees at 11 bases. Germline lookup yields CDR1 LGHNA and CDR2 YNFKEQ. J lost 6 bases, V lost 2 bases, and 3 bases had no gene match. The CDR3 is 15 amino acids.

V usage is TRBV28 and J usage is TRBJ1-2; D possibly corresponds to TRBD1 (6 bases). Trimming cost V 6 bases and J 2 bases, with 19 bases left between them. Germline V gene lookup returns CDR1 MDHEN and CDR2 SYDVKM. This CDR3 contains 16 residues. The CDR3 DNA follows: TGTGCCAGCAGCCCGAGTCCCGGGACACCAAACTATGGCTACACCTTC. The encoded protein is CASSPSPGTPNYGYTF.

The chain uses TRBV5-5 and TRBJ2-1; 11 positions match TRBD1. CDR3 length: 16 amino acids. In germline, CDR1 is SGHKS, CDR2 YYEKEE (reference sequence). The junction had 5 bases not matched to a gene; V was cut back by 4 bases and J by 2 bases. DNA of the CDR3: TGTGCCAGCAGCGCGGGACAGGGGGTCACCTACAATGAGCAGTTCTTC. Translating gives CASSAGQGVTYNEQFF.

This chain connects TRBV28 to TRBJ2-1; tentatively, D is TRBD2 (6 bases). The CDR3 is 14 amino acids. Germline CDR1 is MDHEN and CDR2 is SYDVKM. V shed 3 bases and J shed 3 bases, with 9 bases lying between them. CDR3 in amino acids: CASSLVGGYNEQFF. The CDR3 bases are TGTGCCAGCAGTTTGGTGGGGGGCTACAATGAGCAGTTCTTC.

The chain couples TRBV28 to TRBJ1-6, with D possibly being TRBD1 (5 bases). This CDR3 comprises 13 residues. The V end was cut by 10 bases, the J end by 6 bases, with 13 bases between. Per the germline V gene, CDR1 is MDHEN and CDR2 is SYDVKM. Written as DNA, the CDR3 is TGTGCCACCACCCCGACAGCTAATTCACCCCTCCACTTT. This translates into CATTPTANSPLHF.

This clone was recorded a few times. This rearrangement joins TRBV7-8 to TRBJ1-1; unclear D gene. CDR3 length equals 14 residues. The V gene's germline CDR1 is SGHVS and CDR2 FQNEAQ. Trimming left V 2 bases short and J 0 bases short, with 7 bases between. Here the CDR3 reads CASSLSRVNTEAFF. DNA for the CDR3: TGTGCCAGCAGCTTATCGAGGGTGAACACTGAAGCTTTCTTT.

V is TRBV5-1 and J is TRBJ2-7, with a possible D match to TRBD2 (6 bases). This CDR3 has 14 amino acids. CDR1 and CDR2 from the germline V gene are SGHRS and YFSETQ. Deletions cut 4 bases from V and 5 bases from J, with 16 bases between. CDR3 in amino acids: CASSVRSGGDEQYF. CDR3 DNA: TGCGCCAGCAGCGTTCGATCAGGAGGGGACGAGCAGTACTTC.

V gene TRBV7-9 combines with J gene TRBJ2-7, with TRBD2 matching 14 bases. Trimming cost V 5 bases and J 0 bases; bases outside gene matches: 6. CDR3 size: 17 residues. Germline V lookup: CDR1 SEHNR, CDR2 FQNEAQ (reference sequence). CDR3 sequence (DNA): TGTGCCAGCAGCCGGACTAGCGGGGGGCCCAGCTCCTACGAGCAGTACTTC. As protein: CASSRTSGGPSSYEQYF.

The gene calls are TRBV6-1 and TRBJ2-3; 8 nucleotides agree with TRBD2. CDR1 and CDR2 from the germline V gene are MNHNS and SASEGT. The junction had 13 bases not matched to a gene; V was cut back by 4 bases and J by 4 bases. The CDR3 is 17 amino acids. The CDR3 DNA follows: TGTGCCAGCAGTGCGAAAACGGGGGGGTCGAAATCAGATACGCAGTATTTT. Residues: CASSAKTGGSKSDTQYF.

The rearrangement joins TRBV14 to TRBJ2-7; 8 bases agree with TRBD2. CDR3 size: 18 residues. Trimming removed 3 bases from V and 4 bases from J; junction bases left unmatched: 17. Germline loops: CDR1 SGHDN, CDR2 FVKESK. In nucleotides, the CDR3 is TGTGCCAGCAGCCAGCTTCGGGGGGGCAGAACGATAGAGTACGAGCAGTACTTC. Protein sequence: CASSQLRGGRTIEYEQYF.

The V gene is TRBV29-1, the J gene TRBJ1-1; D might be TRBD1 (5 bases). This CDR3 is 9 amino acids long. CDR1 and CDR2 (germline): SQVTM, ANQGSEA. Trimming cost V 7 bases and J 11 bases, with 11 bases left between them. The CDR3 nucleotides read TGCAGCGCCGACAGTTTCGCTTTCTTT. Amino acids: CSADSFAFF.

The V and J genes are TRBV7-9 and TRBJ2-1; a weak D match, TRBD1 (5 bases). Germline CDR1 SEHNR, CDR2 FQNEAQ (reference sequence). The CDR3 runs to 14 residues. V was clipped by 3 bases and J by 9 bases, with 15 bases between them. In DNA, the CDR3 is TGTGCCAGCAGCTTCAAGGGGCGGTTTGTTGAGCAGTTCTTC. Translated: CASSFKGRFVEQFF.

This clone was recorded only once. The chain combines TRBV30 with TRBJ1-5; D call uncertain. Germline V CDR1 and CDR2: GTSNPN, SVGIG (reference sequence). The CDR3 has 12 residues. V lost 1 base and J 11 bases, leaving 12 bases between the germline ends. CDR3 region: CAWSGRAKAQHF. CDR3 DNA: TGTGCCTGGAGTGGGCGGGCTAAAGCCCAGCATTTT. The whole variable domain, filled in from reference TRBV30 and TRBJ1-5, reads SQTIHQWPATLVQPVGSPLSLECTVEGTSNPNLYWYRQAAGRGLQLLFYSVGIGQISSEVPQNLSASRPQDRQFILSSKKLLLSDSGFYLCAWSGRAKAQHFGDGTRLSIL.

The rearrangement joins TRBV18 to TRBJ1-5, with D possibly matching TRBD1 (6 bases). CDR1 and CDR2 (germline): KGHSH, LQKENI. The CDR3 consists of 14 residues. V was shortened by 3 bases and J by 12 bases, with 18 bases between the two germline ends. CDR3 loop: CASSPETGSQGQHF. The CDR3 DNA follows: TGTGCCAGCTCACCGGAGACAGGTTCCCAGGGCCAGCATTTT.

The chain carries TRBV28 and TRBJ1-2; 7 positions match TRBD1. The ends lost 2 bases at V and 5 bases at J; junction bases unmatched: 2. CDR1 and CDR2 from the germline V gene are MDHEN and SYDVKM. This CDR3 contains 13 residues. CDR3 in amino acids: CASSLGQAYGYTF. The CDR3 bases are TGTGCCAGCAGTTTAGGACAGGCGTATGGCTACACCTTC.

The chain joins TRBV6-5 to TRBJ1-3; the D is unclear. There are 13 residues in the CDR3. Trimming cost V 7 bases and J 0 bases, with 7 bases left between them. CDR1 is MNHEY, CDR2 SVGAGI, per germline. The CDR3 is CASTPSSGNTIYF. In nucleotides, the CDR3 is TGTGCCAGCACCCCCAGCTCTGGAAACACCATATATTTT.

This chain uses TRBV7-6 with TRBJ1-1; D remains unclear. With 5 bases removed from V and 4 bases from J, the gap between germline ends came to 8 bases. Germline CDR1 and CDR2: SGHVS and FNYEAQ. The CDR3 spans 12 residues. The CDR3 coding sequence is TGTGCCAGCAGCCTACTCGGCACTGAAGCTTTCTTT. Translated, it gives CASSLLGTEAFF.

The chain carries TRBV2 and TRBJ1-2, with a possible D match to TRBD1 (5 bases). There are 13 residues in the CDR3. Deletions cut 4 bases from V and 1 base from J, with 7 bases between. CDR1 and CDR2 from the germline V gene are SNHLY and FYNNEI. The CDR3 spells CASSAGLNYGYTF. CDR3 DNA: TGTGCCAGCAGTGCGGGACTTAACTATGGCTACACCTTC.

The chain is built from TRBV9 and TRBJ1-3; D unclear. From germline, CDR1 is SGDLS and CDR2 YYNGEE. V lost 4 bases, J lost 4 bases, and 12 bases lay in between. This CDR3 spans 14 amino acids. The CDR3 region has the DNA TGTGCCAGCAGCTACCCCGGTGCAGGAAACACCATATATTTT. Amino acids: CASSYPGAGNTIYF.

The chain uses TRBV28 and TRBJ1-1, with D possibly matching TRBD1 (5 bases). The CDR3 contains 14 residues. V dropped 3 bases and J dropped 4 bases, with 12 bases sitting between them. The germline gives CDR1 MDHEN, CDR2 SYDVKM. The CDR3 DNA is TGTGCCAGCAGTTTGGGGGGGGAGGCCACTGAAGCTTTCTTT. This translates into CASSLGGEATEAFF.

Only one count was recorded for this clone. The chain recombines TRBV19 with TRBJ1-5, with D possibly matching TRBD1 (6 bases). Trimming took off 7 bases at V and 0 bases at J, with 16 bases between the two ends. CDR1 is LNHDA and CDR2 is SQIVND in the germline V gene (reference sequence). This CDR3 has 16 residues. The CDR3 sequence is CASKGGGLDSNQPQHF. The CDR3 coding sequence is TGTGCCAGTAAGGGGGGAGGGCTCGATAGCAATCAGCCCCAGCATTTT.

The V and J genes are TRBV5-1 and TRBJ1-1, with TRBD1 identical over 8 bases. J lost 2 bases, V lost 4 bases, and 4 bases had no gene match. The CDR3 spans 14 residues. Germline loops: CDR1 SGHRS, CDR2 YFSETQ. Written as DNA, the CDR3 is TGCGCCAGCAGCCAGACAGGGGATAACACTGAAGCTTTCTTT. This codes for CASSQTGDNTEAFF.

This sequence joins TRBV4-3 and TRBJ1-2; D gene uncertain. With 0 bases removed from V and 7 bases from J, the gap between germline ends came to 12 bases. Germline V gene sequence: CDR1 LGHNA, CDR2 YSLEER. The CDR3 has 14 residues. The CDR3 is CASSQEWGAGGYTF. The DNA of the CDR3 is TGCGCCAGCAGCCAAGAATGGGGAGCGGGTGGCTACACCTTC.

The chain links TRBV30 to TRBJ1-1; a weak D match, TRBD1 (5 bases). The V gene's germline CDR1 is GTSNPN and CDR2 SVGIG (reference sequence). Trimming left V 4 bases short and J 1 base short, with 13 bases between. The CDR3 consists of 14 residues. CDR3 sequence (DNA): TGTGCCTGGACCAGCGACAGAAGGAACACTGAAGCTTTCTTT. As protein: CAWTSDRRNTEAFF.

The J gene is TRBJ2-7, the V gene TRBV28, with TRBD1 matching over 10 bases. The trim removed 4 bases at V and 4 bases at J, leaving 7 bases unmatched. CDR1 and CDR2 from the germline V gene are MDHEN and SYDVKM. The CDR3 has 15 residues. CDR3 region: CASSSMGQGSYEQYF. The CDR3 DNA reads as TGTGCCAGCAGTTCCATGGGACAGGGGTCGTACGAGCAGTACTTC.

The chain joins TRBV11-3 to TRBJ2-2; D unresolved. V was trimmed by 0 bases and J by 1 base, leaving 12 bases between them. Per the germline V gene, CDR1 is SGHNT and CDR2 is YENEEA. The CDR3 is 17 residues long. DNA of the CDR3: TGTGCCAGCAGCTTAGATTCGTCGCGGCAGAACACCGGGGAGCTGTTTTTT. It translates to CASSLDSSRQNTGELFF.

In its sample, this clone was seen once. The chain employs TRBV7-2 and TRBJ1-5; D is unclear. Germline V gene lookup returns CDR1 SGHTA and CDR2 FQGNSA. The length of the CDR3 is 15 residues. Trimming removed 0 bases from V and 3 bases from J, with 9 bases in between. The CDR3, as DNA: TGTGCCAGCAGCTTAGCTCCAGGAAACAATCAGCCCCAGCATTTT. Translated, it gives CASSLAPGNNQPQHF.

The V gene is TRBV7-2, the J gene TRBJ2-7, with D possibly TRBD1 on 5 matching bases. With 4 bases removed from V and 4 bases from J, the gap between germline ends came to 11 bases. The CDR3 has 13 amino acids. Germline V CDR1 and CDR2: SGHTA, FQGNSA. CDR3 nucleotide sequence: TGTGCCAGCAGCTCAAATTCAGGGTACGAGCAGTACTTC. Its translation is CASSSNSGYEQYF.

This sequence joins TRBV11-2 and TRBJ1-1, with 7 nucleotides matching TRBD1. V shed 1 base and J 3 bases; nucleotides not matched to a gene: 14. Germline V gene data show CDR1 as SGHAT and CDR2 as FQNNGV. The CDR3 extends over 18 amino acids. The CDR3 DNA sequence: TGTGCCAGCAGCTTAGTCGTTCAAACCAGGGGGTGGCACACTGAAGCTTTCTTT. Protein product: CASSLVVQTRGWHTEAFF.